This entry features one TCR beta chain sequence. V lost 4 bases, J lost 8 bases, and 11 bases stayed unmatched. Germline CDR1 reads SGHRS; CDR2 reads YFSETQ. The CDR3 has 15 residues. The assay was immunoSEQ multiplex PCR, and TCRdb's table has in-frame clones only and misses some. The sample holds 300,000 to 350,000 clones, around 89% seen once. These data originate in a study of blood T cell repertoires in COVID-19. Source material: peripheral blood. This TCR was recovered from a woman between 35 and 50 years old with COVID-19, enrolled during active disease. The chain uses TRBV5-1 and TRBJ2-1; the match to TRBD2 covers 8 bases. The CDR3 is CASSPIVGAGDEQFF. The CDR3, as DNA: TGCGCCAGCAGCCCTATCGTAGGAGCGGGGGATGAGCAGTTCTTC.